Following are 3 T cell receptor beta chains from one sample sequenced in a study of T cells after yellow fever vaccination. TCRdb passed the 5' RACE reads through MiXCR, listing each CDR3 protein once. The table lists 200,000 to 300,000 distinct CDR3 sequences, more than 6.5% of them singletons. The sample in question was CD4+ T cells sorted from PBMCs, obtained on the day of the yellow fever booster vaccination. The receptor set was obtained from a young man who received the YFV17D yellow fever vaccine.

Ten or more counts support this clonotype. The chain couples TRBV5-1 to TRBJ2-4; possibly TRBD1 for D (6 bases). Germline assignment: CDR1 SGHRS and CDR2 YFSETQ. V was shortened by 4 bases and J by 0 bases, with 11 bases between the two germline ends. The CDR3 sequence is 15 residues long. The CDR3 bases are TGCGCCAGCAGCCCGCAAGGGGGAGCCAAAAACATTCAGTACTTC. Translation gives CASSPQGGAKNIQYF.

The V and J genes are TRBV5-1 and TRBJ2-5; D gene unclear. The germline V gene encodes CDR1 SGHRS and CDR2 YFSETQ. The CDR3 is made up of 13 amino acids. V was cut by 2 bases and J by 5 bases, with 10 bases left in between. For the CDR3, the DNA is TGCGCCAGCAGCTTAGCCCCCATCGAGACCCAGTACTTC. This codes for CASSLAPIETQYF.

This clonotype was recorded at least ten times. V gene TRBV12-3 or TRBV12-4 combines with J gene TRBJ2-1; D is uncertain. This CDR3 spans 16 amino acids. V lost 3 bases to trimming and J lost 0 bases, with 12 bases between them. The CDR3 protein is CASSFRRRSSYNEQFF. In DNA, the CDR3 is TGTGCCAGCAGTTTTCGACGGAGAAGCTCCTACAATGAGCAGTTCTTC.